These 21 T cell receptor beta chains were all obtained from the same sample, sequenced in a study of CD8 T cells in Susac syndrome. After extraction with the RNeasy kit, roughly 0.45 to 1 ug of the RNA was reverse transcribed using random hexamers. TCRdb independently ran MiXCR on the immunoSEQ multiplex PCR reads; one entry per CDR3 protein. This sample has 150,000 or so distinct CDR3 sequences; approximately 95% occur once, and the top ten carry 0.15% to 0.2%. The sample taken for sequencing was CD4+ T cells from PBMCs. The receptors originated from a human donor with Susac syndrome.

This chain uses TRBV18 with TRBJ2-5, with TRBD2 matching 10 bases. This CDR3 contains 16 residues. The V and J ends lost 2 bases and 2 bases, in that order; junction bases with no gene match: 5. The V gene's germline CDR1 is KGHSH and CDR2 LQKENI. The CDR3 spells CASSPKLAGQQETQYF. CDR3 coding DNA: TGTGCCAGCTCACCAAAACTAGCGGGGCAACAAGAGACCCAGTACTTC.

The V and J genes are TRBV2 and TRBJ2-7; D not resolved. This CDR3 has 11 amino acids. Between the trimmed V and J ends, which lost 6 bases and 3 bases, there was a span of 6 bases. From germline, CDR1 is SNHLY and CDR2 FYNNEI. As DNA, the CDR3 is TGTGCCAGCAGGACATACTACGAGCAGTACTTC. Amino acid sequence: CASRTYYEQYF.

The chain has TRBV9 and TRBJ2-2; TRBD2 might be the D (5 bases). Looked up from germline, CDR1 is SGDLS and CDR2 is YYNGEE. V shed 3 bases and J shed 1 base, with 10 bases lying between them. The CDR3 length is 15 residues. DNA for the CDR3: TGTGCCAGCAGCGGTTCCGGGGTGAACACCGGGGAGCTGTTTTTT. Translated: CASSGSGVNTGELFF.

This sequence joins TRBV7-2 and TRBJ2-2, with D uncertain. Germline CDR1 is SGHTA and CDR2 is FQGNSA. Trimming stripped 2 bases from V and 7 bases from J, with 11 bases between. This CDR3 has 14 residues. The CDR3 DNA sequence: TGTGCCAGCAGCTTAATTCGGGCGAACGGGGAGCTGTTTTTT. Its translation is CASSLIRANGELFF.

V is TRBV15 and J is TRBJ2-4; TRBD2 matches at 7 bases. The CDR3 has 14 residues. Germline V gene data show CDR1 as LNHNV and CDR2 as YYDKDF (reference sequence). Losses at the gene ends were 0 bases for V and 9 bases for J; bases not matched to a gene: 5. CDR3 bases: TGTGCCACCAGCAGAGATCAGGGAGGGACCATTCAGTACTTC. The encoded protein is CATSRDQGGTIQYF.

This sequence joins TRBV2 and TRBJ1-1; D remains unclear. Germline CDR1 is SNHLY and CDR2 is FYNNEI. Deletions cut 5 bases from V and 0 bases from J, with 7 bases between. This CDR3 spans 13 amino acids. In DNA form, the CDR3 reads TGTGCCAGCAGTATCACAATGAACACTGAAGCTTTCTTT. This codes for CASSITMNTEAFF.

CDR3 DNA: TGTGCCAGCAGCGCCTCCGGGGGCCTATCCGATGAGCAGTTCTTC. It specifies CASSASGGLSDEQFF. The chain is built from TRBV5-4 and TRBJ2-1; the D gene could be TRBD1 or TRBD2 (6 bases each). The CDR3 covers 15 residues. The germline V gene encodes CDR1 SGHNT and CDR2 YYREEE (reference sequence). The ends were cut back, 4 bases at V and 8 bases at J, with 19 bases in the middle.

The V and J genes are TRBV29-1 and TRBJ2-7; possible D gene TRBD1, 6 bases. With 6 bases removed from V and 2 bases from J, the gap between germline ends came to 11 bases. The germline CDR1 and CDR2 sequences are SQVTM and ANQGSEA. The CDR3 has 12 residues. The CDR3 region has the DNA TGCAGCGTCAGGACAGCCGCCTACGAGCAGTACTTC. It codes for CSVRTAAYEQYF.

This chain connects TRBV5-4 to TRBJ2-2, with 9 bases fitting TRBD1. CDR1 is SGHNT, CDR2 YYREEE, per germline (reference sequence). The CDR3 has 14 amino acids. J lost 9 bases, V lost 1 base, and 4 bases had no gene match. This CDR3 reads CASSLLGQGRELFF. As DNA, the CDR3 is TGTGCCAGCAGCTTGTTGGGACAGGGCCGGGAGCTGTTTTTT.

This chain connects TRBV19 to TRBJ2-1; D gene unclear. This CDR3 spans 15 amino acids. Germline lookup yields CDR1 LNHDA and CDR2 SQIVND (reference sequence). V was trimmed by 0 bases and J by 5 bases, leaving 11 bases between them. DNA for the CDR3: TGTGCCAGTAGTATAGATCGATGGCAGCACAATGAGCAGTTCTTC. Protein product: CASSIDRWQHNEQFF. The full variable domain, its missing parts supplied by reference TRBV19 and TRBJ2-1, is DGGITQSPKYLFRKEGQNVTLSCEQNLNHDAMYWYRQDPGQGLRLIYYSQIVNDFQKGDIAEGYSVSREKKESFPLTVTSAQKNPTAFYLCASSIDRWQHNEQFFGPGTRLTVL.

The sample holds one count of this clonotype. The chain links TRBV12-3 or TRBV12-4 to TRBJ1-1; the match to TRBD1 covers 7 bases. This CDR3 spans 14 amino acids. V lost 6 bases and J lost 1; bases outside the gene matches: 5. This chain's CDR3 is CASRETGSNTEAFF. The DNA for the CDR3 is TGTGCCAGCAGGGAGACAGGGTCGAACACTGAAGCTTTCTTT.

J is TRBJ2-5 and V is TRBV5-6; a possible D gene is TRBD1 (6 bases). V was shortened by 6 bases and J by 3 bases, with 9 bases between the two germline ends. Germline V gene lookup returns CDR1 SGHDT and CDR2 YYEEEE. The CDR3 extends over 12 amino acids. The CDR3 bases are TGTGCCAGCAAGGACAGAGAAGAGACCCAGTACTTC. This codes for CASKDREETQYF.

This sequence joins TRBV9 and TRBJ2-5; 7 bases line up with TRBD2. Germline V CDR1 and CDR2: SGDLS, YYNGEE. The CDR3 is made up of 12 amino acids. V lost 7 bases and J lost 4; bases outside the gene matches: 4. The CDR3 DNA is TGTGCCAGCGGGGGGGATGGAGAGACCCAGTACTTC. The encoded protein is CASGGDGETQYF.

The J gene is TRBJ1-1, the V gene TRBV29-1; TRBD1 is a possible D gene (5 bases). Trimming cost V 8 bases and J 4 bases, with 14 bases left between them. This CDR3 has 12 amino acids. Looked up from germline, CDR1 is SQVTM and CDR2 is ANQGSEA. The CDR3 reads CSSGTSSTEAFF. For the CDR3, the DNA is TGCAGCTCCGGGACCTCAAGCACTGAAGCTTTCTTT.

This clonotype showed up just a few times. The rearrangement joins TRBV11-2 to TRBJ2-7; D gene unclear. The germline CDR1 and CDR2 sequences are SGHAT and FQNNGV. Trimming took off 3 bases at V and 4 bases at J, with 10 bases between the two ends. The CDR3 has 13 amino acids. In nucleotides, the CDR3 is TGTGCCAGCAGCTTCGCGGAGTCTTACGAGCAGTACTTC. Amino acids: CASSFAESYEQYF.

The chain carries TRBV20-1 and TRBJ2-3; TRBD1 matches at 12 bases. This CDR3 spans 15 amino acids. Germline V CDR1 and CDR2: DFQATT, SNEGSKA (reference sequence). V gave up 1 base and J gave up 4 bases; unmatched junction bases: 3. Here the CDR3 DNA reads TGCAGTGCTAGAGGGGGGACAGGGGGCTCAGATACGCAGTATTTT. Its protein is CSARGGTGGSDTQYF.

The J gene is TRBJ2-4, the V gene TRBV2; D unresolved. V dropped 1 base and J dropped 0 bases, with 7 bases sitting between them. The CDR3 has 15 residues. Per germline, CDR1 SNHLY and CDR2 FYNNEI. The CDR3 sequence is CASSEEFVAKNIQYF. The CDR3 bases are TGTGCCAGCAGTGAAGAGTTTGTAGCCAAAAACATTCAGTACTTC.

The chain links TRBV4-2 to TRBJ2-5; 8 positions match TRBD1. Germline values: CDR1 LGHNA, CDR2 YNFKEQ. The CDR3 consists of 17 residues. V shed 0 bases and J 5 bases; nucleotides not matched to a gene: 11. This chain's CDR3 is CASSQEPQGAGKETQYF. CDR3 nucleotides: TGTGCCAGCAGCCAAGAACCCCAGGGGGCAGGGAAGGAGACCCAGTACTTC.

The chain has TRBV20-1 and TRBJ2-7; either TRBD1 or TRBD2 may fit D (5 bases each). The CDR3 is 14 amino acids. Germline CDR1 reads DFQATT; CDR2 reads SNEGSKA (reference sequence). V was clipped by 2 bases and J by 0 bases, with 11 bases between them. This CDR3 reads CSARSPGPSYEQYF. In nucleotides, the CDR3 is TGCAGTGCTAGATCCCCGGGACCCTCCTACGAGCAGTACTTC.

V is TRBV25-1 and J is TRBJ1-1; D call uncertain. V gave up 4 bases and J gave up 3 bases, with 12 bases separating them. There are 14 residues in the CDR3. Germline CDR1 MGHDK, CDR2 SYGVNS. CDR3 nucleotides: TGTGCCAGCAGTGCTGGTGAGCCTTACACTGAAGCTTTCTTT. Translating it yields CASSAGEPYTEAFF.

This chain links TRBV24-1 with TRBJ2-1; the match to TRBD2 covers 7 bases. This CDR3 is 13 amino acids long. Trimming cost V 0 bases and J 9 bases; bases outside gene matches: 1. Per the germline V gene, CDR1 is KGHDR and CDR2 is SFDVKD. The CDR3 DNA reads as TGTGCCACCAGTGATTTGCCGGGGGGTGAGCAGTTCTTC. Its translation is CATSDLPGGEQFF.